The present entry profiles one TCR beta chain with its context. The data belong to a study of blood T cell repertoires in COVID-19. As for the study in general: From the United States, Italy and Spain came samples of acute and convalescent COVID-19. Sources were T cells, B-cell-depleted T cells, or PBMCs; the material itself was cDNA or gDNA.

From germline, CDR1 is SNHLY and CDR2 FYNNEI. The CDR3 spans 14 residues. V lost 4 bases to trimming and J lost 2 bases, with 11 bases between them. Donors were grouped by their self-reported clinical history. Authors' data handling: The authors estimated nucleated cell counts from reference gene primer amplification. The protocol was immunoSEQ multiplex PCR, while the TCRdb copy is restricted to in-frame clones and leaves out a portion. That table supplies the V and J calls and clone size; D and trimming were determined from the DNA. The sample carries about 140,000 clones, approximately 79% recorded once.

The chain carries TRBV2 and TRBJ1-2, with D uncertain. This sequence was found in a woman between 50 and 59 years old who had recovered from COVID-19. The sample consisted of PBMCs or T cells enriched from blood (not recorded which). The CDR3 DNA is TGTGCCAGCAGTGTCTTCGGGTACAACTATGGCTACACCTTC. This sequence encodes CASSVFGYNYGYTF.